Listed below are T cell receptor beta chains from one sample, sequenced in a study of blood T cells in healthy people across ages. TCRdb recomputed calls from the 5' RACE reads with MiXCR, one row per CDR3 protein. Counted here are 1.5 million to 2 million distinct CDR3 sequences, 28% occurring once; the ten biggest clones make up over 7%. Sequencing used blood. Source of these receptors: a woman aged 25 to 39 in good health. Each CDR3 is given with its conserved first and last residue. The D gene is left open where the match is weak. A clone size is listed for some rows: how often the clone was seen (once, few, many), or a class if it is expanded.

D gene,J gene,clone size,V gene,CDR3 protein,CDR3 DNA
TRBD1,TRBJ1-2,.,TRBV24-1,CATSDPGQGPKREGCTF,TGTGCCACCAGTGACCCGGGACAGGGGCCAAAACGGGAAGGCTGCACCTTC
TRBD1,TRBJ1-1,once,TRBV5-1,CASSLAPGTGSGNTEAFF,TGCGCCAGCAGCTTGGCCCCCGGGACAGGGTCAGGGAACACTGAAGCTTTCTTT
.,TRBJ2-5,.,TRBV11-2,CASSRRDFEETQYF,TGTGCCAGCAGCCGTCGGGACTTCGAAGAGACCCAGTACTTC
.,TRBJ2-1,once,TRBV7-2,CASSLGIGGGSRGLEQFF,TGTGCCAGCAGCTTAGGTATAGGGGGGGGCAGCAGGGGGCTTGAGCAGTTCTTC
TRBD1,TRBJ2-2,few,TRBV11-2,CASSAPGQRAGELFF,TGTGCCAGCAGCGCCCCGGGACAGCGAGCCGGGGAGCTGTTTTTT
TRBD2,TRBJ2-1,many,TRBV15,CATRRSGGAHNEQFF,TGTGCCACCAGGAGAAGCGGGGGGGCACACAATGAGCAGTTCTTC
.,TRBJ2-3,few,TRBV7-9,CASSPGVADTQYF,TGTGCCAGCAGCCCGGGGGTGGCAGATACGCAGTATTTT
.,TRBJ2-2,.,TRBV7-6,CASSSARFGELFF,TGTGCCAGCAGCTCCGCTAGGTTCGGGGAGCTGTTTTTT
TRBD1,TRBJ1-1,few,TRBV29-1,CSADRGNSEAFF,TGCAGCGCAGACAGGGGGAACTCTGAAGCTTTCTTT
.,TRBJ1-1,.,TRBV18,CASSPQWAGNTEAFF,TGTGCCAGCTCACCCCAATGGGCAGGGAACACTGAAGCTTTCTTT
.,TRBJ1-1,.,TRBV7-6,CASSLASVGAFF,TGTGCCAGCAGCTTAGCTTCAGTTGGAGCTTTCTTT